This T cell receptor beta chain was sequenced during a study of T cells after yellow fever vaccination. Notes on the study in general: Reappearance after the booster was seen for most primary-vaccination clones, at about 95% CD4 and 85% to 90% CD8. Peaking on day 5 versus 15, the secondary response was faster but weaker.

The length of the CDR3 is 15 residues. Germline-derived CDR1 and CDR2 are DFQATT and SNEGSKA (reference sequence). V shed 1 base and J 9 bases; nucleotides not matched to a gene: 6. Production of TCR cDNA was by 5'RACE template switching, which also added a universal primer site and UMIs. MiXCR, applied by TCRdb to the 5' RACE reads, yields one record per CDR3 protein. The sample has 250,000 to 350,000 distinct CDR3 sequences, around 9.3% seen once; the top ten hold around 3.5%. The table lists this clonotype with a few counts. Its target is unknown. This receptor was taken from a man between 18 and 35 years old who received the YFV17D yellow fever vaccine. Here the sequenced sample was CD4+ T cells sorted from PBMCs, taken 5 days after the yellow fever booster vaccination. The chain couples TRBV20-1 to TRBJ2-3, with TRBD2 matching 14 bases. The CDR3 sequence: CSARVRGLAGATQYF. CDR3 sequence (DNA): TGCAGTGCTAGAGTCCGGGGACTAGCGGGGGCCACGCAGTATTTT.